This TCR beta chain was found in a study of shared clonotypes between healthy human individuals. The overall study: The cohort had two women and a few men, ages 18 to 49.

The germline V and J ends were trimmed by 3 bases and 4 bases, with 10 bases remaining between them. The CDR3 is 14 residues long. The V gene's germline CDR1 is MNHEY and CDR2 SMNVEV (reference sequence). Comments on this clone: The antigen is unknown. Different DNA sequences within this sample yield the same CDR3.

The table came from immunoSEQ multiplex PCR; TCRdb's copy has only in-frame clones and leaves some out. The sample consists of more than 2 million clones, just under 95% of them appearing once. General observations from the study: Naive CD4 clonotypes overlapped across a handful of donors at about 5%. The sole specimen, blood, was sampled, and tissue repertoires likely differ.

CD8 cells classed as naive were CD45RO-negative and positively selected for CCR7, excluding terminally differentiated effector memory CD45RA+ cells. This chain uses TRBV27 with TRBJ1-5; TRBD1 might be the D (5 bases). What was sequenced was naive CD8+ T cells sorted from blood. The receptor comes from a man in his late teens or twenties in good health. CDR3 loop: CASSFIGGNQPQHF. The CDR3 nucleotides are TGTGCCAGCAGTTTCATCGGGGGGAATCAGCCCCAGCATTTT.